The 5 T cell receptor beta chains below were found in one sample sequenced in a study of tumor and adjacent non-tumor tissue in lung cancer. The template was RNA from unsorted bulk tissue. This non-tumor lung sample came from over 3 cm beyond the tumor edge. Three rounds of nested PCR, following a modified ARM-PCR protocol, produced the TCRbeta library. TCRdb re-called the multiplex PCR reads with MiXCR, one entry per CDR3 protein. The table shows some 100,000 distinct CDR3 sequences, with about 60% occurring only once. The specimen was distant non-tumor lung tissue. These receptors were collected from a man under 40 with non-small cell lung cancer.

Concerning this clonotype: At one of its ends the junction is not consistent with the germline gene, which may arise from a read error. J is TRBJ2-7 and V is TRBV6-8, with 7 positions matching TRBD2. The CDR3 totals 16 residues. Germline V CDR1 and CDR2: MNHGY, SAAAGT. The DNA of the CDR3 is TGTGCCAGCACCGTAAATTGGGGGGGAAAGTTCTACGATCAGTACTTC. Residues: CASTVNWGGKFYDQYF.

This clonotype was counted only a few times. It may be a read error: a sequence one base away is much more abundant. V usage is TRBV6-5 and J usage is TRBJ2-1, with 9 positions matching TRBD1. Germline V gives CDR1 MNHEY, CDR2 SVGAGI. CDR3 length equals 15 residues. The CDR3 coding sequence is TGTGCCAGCAGTGGTCCGGGACAGGGTTACAATGGGCAGTTCTTC. Protein product: CASSGPGQGYNGQFF.

In this sample, this clonotype turned up a few times. In nucleotides, the CDR3 is TGTGCCAGCCGGACAACAATAGGCACCGGGGAGCTGTTTTTT. Translation: CASRTTIGTGELFF. J is TRBJ2-2 and V is TRBV25-1; TRBD1 is a possible D gene (5 bases). This CDR3 spans 14 amino acids. The germline V gene has CDR1 MGHDK and CDR2 SYGVNS. The V end lost 8 bases, the J end lost 4 bases, and 14 bases lay between the germline ends.

This clonotype was picked up a small number of times. A much larger clonotype is one base distant, so this may be a read error. The V and J genes are TRBV6-6 and TRBJ2-5, with D possibly being TRBD1 (5 bases). CDR1 is MNHNY, CDR2 SVGAGI, per germline (reference sequence). CDR3 size: 12 residues. CDR3: CASSSGIQTHYF. CDR3 in DNA: TGTGCCAGCAGTTCAGGGATTCAGACCCATTACTTC.

In regard to this clonotype: This may stem from a read error, because a much larger clone lies one nucleotide away. The rearrangement uses TRBV10-3 and TRBJ1-2, with unresolved D. The CDR3 runs to 13 residues. Germline lookup yields CDR1 ENHRY and CDR2 SYGVKD. V gave up 7 bases and J gave up 6 bases, with 15 bases separating them. The CDR3 loop reads CAINLDPPDGYTF. The CDR3 nucleotides read TGTGCCATCAATTTGGACCCCCCGGATGGCTACACCTTC.